This T cell receptor (beta chain) was observed in a study of blood T cell repertoires in COVID-19. CDR1 SEHNR and CDR2 FQNEAQ come from the germline V gene (reference sequence). Between the trimmed V and J ends, which lost 0 bases and 10 bases, there was a span of 15 bases. The CDR3 consists of 15 residues. Only in-frame clones appear in the TCRdb table, and some are missing; sequencing was by immunoSEQ multiplex PCR. The table includes some 130,000 clones, roughly nine tenths detected once. The rearrangement uses TRBV7-9 and TRBJ1-4; D may be TRBD1 (5 bases). Sequenced material: peripheral blood. The clonotype was recovered from a woman aged 70 to 79 with COVID-19, enrolled during active disease. The CDR3 reads CASSLAGQGTGKLFF. DNA of the CDR3: TGTGCCAGCAGCTTAGCAGGCCAGGGTACGGGAAAACTGTTTTTT. Drawing the rest from reference TRBV7-9 and TRBJ1-4, the complete variable domain is DTGVSQNPRHKITKRGQNVTFRCDPISEHNRLYWYRQTLGQGPEFLTYFQNEAQLEKSRLLSDRFSAERPKGSFSTLEIQRTEQGDSAMYLCASSLAGQGTGKLFFGSGTQLSVL.